This T cell receptor (beta chain) originates from a study of CD8 T cells in ankylosing spondylitis. Quantitative 5'-RACE with molecular barcodes generated TCR beta libraries. A single record per CDR3 protein comes from TCRdb applying MiXCR to the 5' RACE reads. The data show around 250,000 distinct CDR3 sequences, about 10% seen once. In its sample, this clonotype was seen many times. The germline V gene has CDR1 KGHSH and CDR2 LQKENI. CDR3 size: 13 residues. The V end was cut by 3 bases, the J end by 8 bases, with 11 bases between. The receptor's source is a male donor with ankylosing spondylitis or in good health (not recorded which). The rearrangement links TRBV18 to TRBJ2-1; no clear D. Sequencing used blood, either unsorted or a sorted T cell fraction (not recorded which). Written as DNA, the CDR3 is TGTGCCAGCTCACCCGACGGTGGTGATGAGCAGTTCTTC. Amino acid sequence: CASSPDGGDEQFF.